This TCR beta chain was sequenced for a study of blood T cell repertoires in COVID-19 (dated by TCRdb to about 2020). Describing the broader study: Samples covering the acute and convalescent phases of COVID-19 were provided by collaborators in the United States, Italy and Spain. The material from the prospective study consisted of cDNA or gDNA derived from T cells, B-cell-depleted T cells, or PBMCs. A freely available public database, intended as a resource for researchers studying the immune response to SARS-CoV-2, is where the repertoires were released. A de-identified subject ID, COVID-19 status, age in years and sex were almost always included in the sample metadata. Samples came from the ongoing ImmuneRACE study (first 160 participants) plus 1,254 subjects from 6 global collaborators. Where HLA class I and class II types were available, the types were taken from metadata supplied by the sample provider, not from assay-based typing. The dataset comprised deeply sampled blood TCRbeta repertoires from subjects exposed to, actively infected with, or recovered from COVID-19. Overall study outcomes, separate from this receptor: The quantity of clinical and demographic metadata differed by source and by participant and was supplied without curation.

TCRbeta CDR3 regions were amplified from genomic DNA using the immunoSEQ Assay, a bias-controlled multiplex PCR. Per the source publication's procedure: Within the assay, amplification of reference gene primers was used to estimate how many nucleated cells each sample contained. Sequence reads were collapsed and filtered to measure the absolute abundance of every unique TCRbeta CDR3 rearrangement. Productive Simpson clonality was computed per sample as the square root of Simpson's diversity index over productive rearrangements. What TCRdb holds here is the immuneACCESS table cut down to in-frame rearrangements. Part of the clones is not present; checked against another copy, under half of the missing clones reflect an unresolved V gene, and the others are unexplained. V and J calls plus clone size are reproduced from that table; the DNA served to infer D and trimming. The sample table shows over 45,000 clones, and around four fifths are seen once. Of the sample, over 5% falls within the top ten clones.

Measured from the cysteine to the phenylalanine, the CDR3 is 13 residues long. The kept DNA is CDR3 alone, 39 bases in frame from the first base. The V end loses 6 bases and the J end loses 7 bases, and a stretch of 15 bases separates them. A word on this clone: It lacks a known antigen. Per-base qualities were not stored, and no clone one base away is much larger.

Each collaborating institution followed its own protocols to collect whole blood in K2EDTA tubes. For TCRbeta analysis, collaborators shipped samples as frozen whole blood, isolated PBMCs, or DNA extracted from either of those sample types. The sequence derives from a woman older than 75 with acute or convalescent COVID-19. The chain links TRBV12-3 or TRBV12-4 with TRBJ1-1; a weak D assignment points to TRBD1 (5 bases agree). The specimen was peripheral blood. The DNA reads TGTGCCAGCAGGCCCGCGGGAAGGGGTGAAGCTTTCTTT. The resulting protein is CASRPAGRGEAFF.